This entry lists 21 T cell receptor beta chains sequenced from one sample in a study of blood T cells in healthy people across ages. Through a sample-barcoded 5' primer and a J-beta primer mix, a second PCR was run for roughly 7 to 12 cycles. Via MiXCR, TCRdb re-called the 5' RACE reads, giving one row per CDR3 protein. This table holds roughly 2 million distinct CDR3 sequences, around half found once. Material for sequencing was blood. The receptor source for this set is a woman aged 40 to 50 in good health.

The chain uses TRBV7-2 and TRBJ2-5; no firm D call. The CDR3 runs to 15 residues. Germline V gives CDR1 SGHTA, CDR2 FQGNSA. The ends were cut back, 2 bases at V and 5 bases at J, with 15 bases in the middle. The CDR3, as DNA: TGTGCCAGCAGCTTAAAGTACTGGGGTATTGAGACCCAGTACTTC. Protein sequence: CASSLKYWGIETQYF.

This sequence joins TRBV12-3 or TRBV12-4 and TRBJ2-5; D unclear. This CDR3 is 12 amino acids long. Deletions cut 5 bases from V and 3 bases from J, with 7 bases between. CDR3 sequence reads: CASSNKKETQYF. The CDR3 nucleotides read TGTGCCAGCAGTAACAAGAAAGAGACCCAGTACTTC.

This clonotype was counted a few times. The chain is built from TRBV20-1 and TRBJ2-3; 7 bases are shared with TRBD1. CDR1 is DFQATT and CDR2 is SNEGSKA in the germline V gene (reference sequence). The CDR3 is 15 residues long. V dropped 6 bases and J dropped 1; count of bases not matched to a gene: 10. CDR3 amino acids: CSATPPGTGTDTQYF. CDR3 bases: TGCAGTGCCACTCCCCCCGGGACAGGCACAGATACGCAGTATTTT.

This clonotype has only one observation. This chain links TRBV4-1 with TRBJ2-7; D is unclear. The CDR3 is made up of 13 amino acids. Per germline, CDR1 MGHRA and CDR2 YSYEKL. Trimming shortened V by 1 base and J by 7 bases, and 11 bases separated the two germline ends. In DNA form, the CDR3 reads TGCGCCAGCAGCCAAGCTATGAATGATGAGCAGTACTTC. It specifies CASSQAMNDEQYF.

The chain uses TRBV20-1 and TRBJ1-5; D unclear. The CDR3 runs 13 residues. Germline V gives CDR1 DFQATT, CDR2 SNEGSKA (reference sequence). Trimming shortened V by 6 bases and J by 1 base, and 10 bases separated the two germline ends. In DNA, the CDR3 is TGCAGTGCGGCAGGAGTAAGCAATCAGCCCCAGCATTTT. It yields the protein CSAAGVSNQPQHF.

The chain combines TRBV6-2 or TRBV6-3 with TRBJ1-5; D uncertain. V lost 2 bases and J 0 bases, leaving 8 bases between the germline ends. CDR3 length: 15 amino acids. The germline CDR1 and CDR2 sequences are MNHEY and SVGEGT. In DNA form, the CDR3 reads TGTGCCAGCAGTTACGCAGGATATAGCAATCAGCCCCAGCATTTT. Translation: CASSYAGYSNQPQHF.

The rearrangement links TRBV20-1 to TRBJ2-4; TRBD1 agrees at 7 bases. Trimming cost V 6 bases and J 0 bases; bases outside gene matches: 8. Germline V gene lookup returns CDR1 DFQATT and CDR2 SNEGSKA (reference sequence). The CDR3 contains 15 residues. The CDR3 spells CSAYRGGLAKNIQYF. For the CDR3, the DNA is TGCAGTGCGTACAGGGGCGGTCTAGCCAAAAACATTCAGTACTTC.

The genes are TRBV3-1 and TRBJ2-3; D possibly uses TRBD1 or TRBD2 (5 bases each). The CDR3 totals 15 residues. The V and J ends lost 4 bases and 4 bases respectively, with 15 bases between them. Germline CDR1 is LGHDT and CDR2 is YNNKEL (reference sequence). CDR3 in amino acids: CASSRDRGVSDTQYF. CDR3 sequence (DNA): TGTGCCAGCAGCCGAGATAGGGGAGTATCAGATACGCAGTATTTT.

The chain uses TRBV7-2 and TRBJ2-3, with D perhaps TRBD2 (5 bases). V lost 5 bases, J lost 2 bases, and 14 bases lay in between. The length of the CDR3 is 15 residues. Germline V CDR1 and CDR2: SGHTA, FQGNSA. The CDR3 nucleotides are TGTGCCAGCAGCAGGACTCTCACCCCCACAGATACGCAGTATTTT. It is translated as CASSRTLTPTDTQYF.

The chain employs TRBV11-2 and TRBJ2-3; the match to TRBD2 covers 11 bases. The CDR3 is made up of 17 amino acids. With V trimmed by 3 bases and J by 1 base, 6 bases remained unmatched. Looked up from germline, CDR1 is SGHAT and CDR2 is FQNNGV. The CDR3 coding sequence is TGTGCCAGCAGCTTCCGAAAACTAGCGGGGGGCACAGATACGCAGTATTTT. Its translation is CASSFRKLAGGTDTQYF.

This chain joins TRBV20-1 and TRBJ2-1; 7 nucleotides line up with TRBD2. CDR3 length: 14 residues. After removal of 6 bases from V and 7 bases from J, the junction contained 12 bases not matched to a gene. The germline CDR1 and CDR2 sequences are DFQATT and SNEGSKA (reference sequence). CDR3 loop: CSAPDLGGGNEQFF. The CDR3 region has the DNA TGCAGTGCCCCGGACCTTGGGGGAGGGAATGAGCAGTTCTTC.

The chain employs TRBV20-1 and TRBJ1-6; the D gene is possibly TRBD1 (5 bases). Trimming left V 0 bases short and J 11 bases short, with 14 bases between. CDR1 DFQATT and CDR2 SNEGSKA come from the germline V gene (reference sequence). The CDR3 sequence is 14 residues long. The CDR3 loop is CSARDANRIPPLHF. In DNA form, the CDR3 reads TGCAGTGCTAGAGATGCGAACAGGATTCCACCCCTCCACTTT.

The chain has TRBV14 and TRBJ1-2; no clear D. The CDR3 has 13 residues. The V gene lost 5 bases and the J gene lost 8 bases, with 15 bases spanning the gap. The V gene's germline CDR1 is SGHDN and CDR2 FVKESK. CDR3 DNA sequence: TGTGCCAGCAGCGCGACACGGTCCGGGGGCTACACCTTC. Protein: CASSATRSGGYTF. The full variable domain, rest sourced from reference TRBV14 and TRBJ1-2, is EAGVTQFPSHSVIEKGQTVTLRCDPISGHDNLYWYRRVMGKEIKFLLHFVKESKQDESGMPNNRFLAERTGGTYSTLKVQPAELEDSGVYFCASSATRSGGYTFGSGTRLTVV.

This clonotype has a handful of counts. The chain uses TRBV6-5 and TRBJ2-5; D is undetermined. Germline V gene sequence: CDR1 MNHEY, CDR2 SVGAGI. V lost 5 bases and J 5 bases, leaving 21 bases between the germline ends. The CDR3 loop spans 16 amino acids. CDR3 residues: CASSTPTGRLGETQYF. The CDR3 nucleotides read TGTGCCAGCAGTACCCCGACTGGCAGGCTGGGGGAGACCCAGTACTTC.

This clonotype was recorded a few times. J is TRBJ2-1 and V is TRBV9; 8 bases are shared with TRBD1. The CDR3 length is 17 residues. The V segment lost 4 bases and the J segment 3 bases; nucleotides outside the gene matches: 12. The germline gives CDR1 SGDLS, CDR2 YYNGEE. CDR3 protein: CASSPIIRDRGYNEQFF. DNA of the CDR3: TGTGCCAGCAGCCCAATAATACGAGACAGGGGCTACAATGAGCAGTTCTTC.

The V call is TRBV7-2, the J call TRBJ1-2, with D maybe TRBD1 (5 bases). Trimming shortened V by 2 bases and J by 4 bases, and 17 bases separated the two germline ends. Germline lookup yields CDR1 SGHTA and CDR2 FQGNSA. The length of the CDR3 is 16 residues. The CDR3 loop reads CASSLQAQGISYGYTF. The CDR3 coding sequence is TGTGCCAGCAGCTTACAAGCCCAGGGCATAAGCTATGGCTACACCTTC.

The V gene is TRBV27, the J gene TRBJ2-7; D call uncertain. Germline V gives CDR1 MNHEY, CDR2 SMNVEV (reference sequence). The germline V and J ends were trimmed by 4 bases and 6 bases, with 10 bases remaining between them. The CDR3 contains 12 residues. The CDR3: CASSSLHLEQYF. The CDR3 nucleotides read TGTGCCAGCAGTTCCCTCCACCTCGAGCAGTACTTC.

This clonotype was seen a few times. CDR3 residues: CSASWQGTKNIQYF. CDR3 coding DNA: TGCAGTGCCAGCTGGCAGGGTACCAAAAACATTCAGTACTTC. V usage is TRBV20-1 and J usage is TRBJ2-4, with D possibly matching TRBD1 (5 bases). Trimming removed 6 bases from V and 2 bases from J, with 14 bases in between. This CDR3 spans 14 amino acids. Germline V gene sequence: CDR1 DFQATT, CDR2 SNEGSKA (reference sequence).

The chain employs TRBV4-1 and TRBJ1-1, with a possible D match to TRBD1 (5 bases). V was shortened by 1 base and J by 5 bases, with 11 bases between the two germline ends. Germline CDR1 is MGHRA and CDR2 is YSYEKL. The CDR3 length is 14 residues. CDR3 amino acids: CASSQGTSGTEAFF. The DNA for the CDR3 is TGCGCCAGCAGCCAAGGGACAAGTGGAACTGAAGCTTTCTTT.

The rearrangement joins TRBV16 to TRBJ2-3; D unresolved. V was trimmed by 7 bases and J by 6 bases, leaving 14 bases between them. Germline V CDR1 and CDR2: KGHSY, FQNENV. The CDR3 is 13 residues long. The CDR3 bases are TGTGCCAGCACCCCTATGAGGCCCGATACGCAGTATTTT. It translates to CASTPMRPDTQYF. Complete variable domain (other parts from reference TRBV16 and TRBJ2-3): GEEVAQTPKHLVRGEGQKAKLYCAPIKGHSYVFWYQQVLKNEFKFLISFQNENVFDETGMPKERFSAKCLPNSPCSLEIQATKLEDSAVYFCASTPMRPDTQYFGPGTRLTVL.

J is TRBJ2-7 and V is TRBV12-3 or TRBV12-4; D tentatively fits TRBD1 or TRBD2 (5 bases each). The CDR3 covers 14 residues. V was shortened by 5 bases and J by 2 bases, with 13 bases between the two germline ends. CDR3 amino acids: CASSPEGLPYEQYF. CDR3 bases: TGTGCCAGCAGTCCCGAGGGGCTACCCTACGAGCAGTACTTC.